This T cell receptor (beta chain) is drawn from a study of T cells in Graves' hyperthyroidism and ophthalmopathy. Study-wide results and limits: In simple terms, a model built on 13 V-J features told ophthalmopathy apart from stable hyperthyroidism.

The length of the CDR3 is 15 residues. V trimming: 1 base; J trimming: 3 bases; junction bases outside the gene matches: 4. The germline CDR1 and CDR2 sequences are LGHDT and YNNKEL (reference sequence). TCR beta CDR3 sequences were amplified from RNA transcripts. HTBI primers were employed in a first-round RT-PCR of the TCR CDR3. Via MiXCR, TCRdb re-called the multiplex PCR reads, giving one row per CDR3 protein. The sample shows over 500,000 distinct CDR3 sequences, 12% to 15% of them seen only once. This clonotype was seen ten or more times. Antigen specificity is unknown. Sequenced sample: blood. The chain couples TRBV3-1 to TRBJ2-7; 9 bases line up with TRBD2. The TCR originated in a woman aged 40 to 50 with Graves' hyperthyroidism. The DNA for the CDR3 is TGTGCCAGCAGCCAAGCCATGCGGGAGGGCTACGAGCAGTACTTC. Translating it yields CASSQAMREGYEQYF.